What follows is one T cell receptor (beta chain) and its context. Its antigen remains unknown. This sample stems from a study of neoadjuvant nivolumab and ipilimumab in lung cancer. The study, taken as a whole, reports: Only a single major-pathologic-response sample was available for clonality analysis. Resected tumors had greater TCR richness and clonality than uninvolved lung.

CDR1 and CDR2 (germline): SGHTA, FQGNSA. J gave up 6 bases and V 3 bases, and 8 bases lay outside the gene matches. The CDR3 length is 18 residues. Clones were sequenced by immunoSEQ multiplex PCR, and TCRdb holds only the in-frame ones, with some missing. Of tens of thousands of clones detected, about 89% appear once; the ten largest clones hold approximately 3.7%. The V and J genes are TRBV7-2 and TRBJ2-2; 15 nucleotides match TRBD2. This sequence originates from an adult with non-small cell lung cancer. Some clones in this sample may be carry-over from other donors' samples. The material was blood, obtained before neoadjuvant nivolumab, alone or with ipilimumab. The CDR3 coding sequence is TGTGCCAGCAGCTTTCTGCCGGGACTAGCGGGAGGTCCCGGGGAGCTGTTTTTT. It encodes CASSFLPGLAGGPGELFF.